This TCR beta chain was profiled in a study of cytomegalovirus exposure and HLA in healthy donors. Study findings and constraints: V- and J-gene trimming in TCR beta was tied to a missense DCLRE1C variant by an analysis performed later. In an earlier analysis, productive rearrangement rates for most beta V segments clustered near 87% or 30%.

Primers for the PCR totalled 60 Vbeta and 13 Jbeta. Only in-frame clones appear in the TCRdb table, and some are missing; sequencing was by immunoSEQ multiplex PCR. Found here are around 200,000 clones; the top ten clones hold less than 1%. The CDR3 is 12 residues long. Germline-derived CDR1 and CDR2 are SQVTM and ANQGSEA. The V and J ends lost 7 bases and 2 bases respectively, with 12 bases between them. Points on this clone: Antigen: not known.

The rearrangement uses TRBV29-1 and TRBJ2-7, with D maybe TRBD1 (5 bases). The sequence was collected from a woman in her 30s in good health and CMV-seropositive. The sequencing input was PBMCs. CDR3 residues: CSAEAGPYEQYF. CDR3 DNA sequence: TGCAGCGCCGAGGCAGGGCCCTACGAGCAGTACTTC.